One and the same sample provided the 3 T cell receptor beta chains below, sequenced in a study of siplizumab effects on memory and regulatory T cells. Assay used: immunoSEQ multiplex PCR; TCRdb lists only in-frame clones, some missing. Among 80,000 to 130,000 clones listed, roughly nine tenths were seen once. Sequencing was performed on Tregs sorted from blood. The receptors were gathered from a human donor in good health.

V and J are TRBV10-3 and TRBJ2-7; 11 bases fit TRBD2. The V and J ends lost 4 bases and 2 bases, in that order; junction bases with no gene match: 10. CDR1 is ENHRY and CDR2 is SYGVKD in the germline V gene. This CDR3 has 17 residues. The CDR3 is CAISGKTSGTIPYEQYF. DNA for the CDR3: TGTGCCATCAGTGGTAAGACTAGCGGGACTATACCCTACGAGCAGTACTTC.

The gene calls are TRBV7-9 and TRBJ1-1, with D unresolved. The ends were cut back, 1 base at V and 5 bases at J, with 8 bases in the middle. Germline assignment: CDR1 SEHNR and CDR2 FQNEAQ (reference sequence). The CDR3 consists of 13 residues. DNA of the CDR3: TGTGCCAGCAGCTTAGGAACGGTGACTGAAGCTTTCTTT. Protein product: CASSLGTVTEAFF.

The chain combines TRBV11-2 with TRBJ2-3; 7 bases map to TRBD1. With 5 bases clipped from V and 3 bases from J, the junction kept 8 bases outside the gene matches. CDR1 SGHAT and CDR2 FQNNGV come from the germline V gene. This CDR3 spans 15 amino acids. CDR3 loop: CASSPGTGVTDTQYF. CDR3 in DNA: TGTGCCAGCAGCCCCGGTACAGGGGTGACAGATACGCAGTATTTT.